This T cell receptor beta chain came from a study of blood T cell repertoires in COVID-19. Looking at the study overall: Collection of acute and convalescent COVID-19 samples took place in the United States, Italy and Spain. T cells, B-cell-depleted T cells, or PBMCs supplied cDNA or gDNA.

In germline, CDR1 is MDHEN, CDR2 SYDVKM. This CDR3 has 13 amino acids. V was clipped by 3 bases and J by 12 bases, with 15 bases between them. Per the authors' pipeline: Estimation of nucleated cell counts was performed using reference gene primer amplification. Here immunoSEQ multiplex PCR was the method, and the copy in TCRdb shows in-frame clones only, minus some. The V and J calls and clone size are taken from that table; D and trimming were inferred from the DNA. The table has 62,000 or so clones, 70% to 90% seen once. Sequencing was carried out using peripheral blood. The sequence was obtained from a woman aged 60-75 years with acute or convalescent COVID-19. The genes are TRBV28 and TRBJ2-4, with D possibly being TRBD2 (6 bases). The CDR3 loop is CASSFGRSGSQYF. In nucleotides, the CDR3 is TGTGCCAGCAGTTTTGGGAGATCCGGGAGTCAGTACTTC. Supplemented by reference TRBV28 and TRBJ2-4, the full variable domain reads DVKVTQSSRYLVKRTGEKVFLECVQDMDHENMFWYRQDPGLGLRLIYFSYDVKMKEKGDIPEGYSVSREKKERFSLILESASTNQTSMYLCASSFGRSGSQYFGAGTRLSVL.